The clone carrying this T cell receptor beta chain showed up just a few times. No antigen is known for it. This sample is part of a study of CD8+ T cells in alopecia areata. Study results and caveats: Sharing of TCRs across patients appeared less clear than in mice, possibly for HLA-related reasons.

The germline gives CDR1 PRHDT, CDR2 FYEKMQ (reference sequence). There are 14 residues in the CDR3. The V end was cut by 3 bases, the J end by 1 base, with 6 bases between. As to treatment: oral pan-JAK inhibitor, 5-10 mg twice daily. Both peripheral blood and punch biopsies of lesional scalp skin were obtained from patients who had alopecia areata. It was from PBMCs that CD4+ and CD8+ T cells were sorted. Reverse transcription of extracted RNA yielded cDNA, which provided the sequencing template. The repertoire was sequenced with immunoSEQ multiplex PCR; TCRdb's copy has only in-frame clones and lacks some. The sample has around 200,000 clones, approximately 53% seen once.

The chain recombines TRBV13 with TRBJ1-4; D uncertain. The sequence derives from a human donor with alopecia areata. This material consisted of CD8+ T cells sorted from blood, taken at week 24, from a patient treated with tofacitinib. CDR3 DNA: TGTGCCAGCAGCTTTGTGGGAACTAATGAAAAACTGTTTTTT. It is translated as CASSFVGTNEKLFF.